The subject of this entry is one T cell receptor (beta chain). The antigen is unknown. The CDR3 sequence is 8 residues long. Germline assignment: CDR1 DFQATT and CDR2 SNEGSKA (reference sequence). This sample's time point: patch test 1, 2 weeks after DPC sensitization. The treatment was: therapeutic diphenylcyclopropenone sensitization with weekly scalp DPC. The record originates from a study of human T cells and chemical hapten exposure. Study conclusions and caveats: Healthy individuals' immune responses may differ from those of donors, who had alopecia.

As processed by the authors: Between roughly 20,000 and 690,600 TCRs appeared in each sample, and the median stood at 95,638. TCRdb processed the RACE reads anew with MiXCR; each CDR3 protein has one entry. V and J calls and clone size were set by TCRdb, not the authors. The sample has roughly 200,000 distinct CDR3 sequences; about 22% are singletons. Sequencing was performed on whole blood, taken in connection with sensitization to the hapten diphenylcyclopropenone (DPC). The gene calls are TRBV20-1 and TRBJ1-1; TRBD1 matches at 7 bases. The receptor comes from a woman aged 45 to 65 with alopecia areata. Some clones in this sample may be carry-over from other donors' samples. The CDR3 region is CRGGQAFF. The CDR3 nucleotides are TGCAGAGGGGGCCAAGCTTTCTTT.